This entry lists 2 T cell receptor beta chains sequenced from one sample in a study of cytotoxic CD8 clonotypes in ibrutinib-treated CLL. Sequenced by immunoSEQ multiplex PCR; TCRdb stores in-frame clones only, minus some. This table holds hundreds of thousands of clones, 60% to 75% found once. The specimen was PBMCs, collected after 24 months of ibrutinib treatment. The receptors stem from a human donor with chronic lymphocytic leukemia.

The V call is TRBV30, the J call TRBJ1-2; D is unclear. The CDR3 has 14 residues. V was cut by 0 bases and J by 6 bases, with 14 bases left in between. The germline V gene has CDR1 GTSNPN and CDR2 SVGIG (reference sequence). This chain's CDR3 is CAWSVGHTAHGYTF. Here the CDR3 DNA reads TGTGCCTGGAGTGTAGGGCACACGGCCCATGGCTACACCTTC.

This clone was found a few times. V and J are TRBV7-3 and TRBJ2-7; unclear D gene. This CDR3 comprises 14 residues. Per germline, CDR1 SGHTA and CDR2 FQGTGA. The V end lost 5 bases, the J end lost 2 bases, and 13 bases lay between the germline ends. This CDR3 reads CASSLLTPPYEQYF. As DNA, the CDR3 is TGTGCCAGCAGCCTCCTGACACCTCCCTACGAGCAGTACTTC. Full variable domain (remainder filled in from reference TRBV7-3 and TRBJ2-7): GAGVSQTPSNKVTEKGKYVELRCDPISGHTALYWYRQSLGQGPEFLIYFQGTGAADDSGLPNDRFFAVRPEGSVSTLKIQRTERGDSAVYLCASSLLTPPYEQYFGPGTRLTVT.